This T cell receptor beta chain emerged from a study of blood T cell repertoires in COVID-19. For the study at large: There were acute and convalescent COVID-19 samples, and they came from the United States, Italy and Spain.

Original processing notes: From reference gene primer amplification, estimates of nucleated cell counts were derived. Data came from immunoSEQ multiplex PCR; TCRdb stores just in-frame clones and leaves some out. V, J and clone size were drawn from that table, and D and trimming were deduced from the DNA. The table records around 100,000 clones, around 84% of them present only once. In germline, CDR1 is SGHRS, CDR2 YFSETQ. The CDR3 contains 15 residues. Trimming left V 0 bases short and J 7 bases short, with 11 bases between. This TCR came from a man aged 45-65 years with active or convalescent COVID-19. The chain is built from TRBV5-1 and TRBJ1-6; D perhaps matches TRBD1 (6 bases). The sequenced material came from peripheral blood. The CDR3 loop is CASSLDGQRNSPLHF. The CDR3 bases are TGCGCCAGCAGCTTGGATGGACAGCGGAATTCACCCCTCCACTTT.